A selection of T cell receptor beta chains follows, all from one sample in a study of human CD8 memory T cell subsets. With the 5' RACE reads reprocessed, TCRdb shows one record per CDR3 protein and no DNA. The sample shows 12,000 or so distinct CDR3 sequences, and about 14% sits with its ten largest clones. Sequencing input: CD8+ T cells from PBMCs. These receptors were obtained from a human donor in good health. The CDR3 runs from the conserved cysteine through the conserved F or W. Fields, in order: clone size, J gene, CDR3 length, V gene, CDR3 protein. The size of a clone is reported for some rows only, either as once, few or many, or as a class for expanded clones.

abundance: .; j_gene: TRBJ2-1; len: 16; v_gene: TRBV7-9; CDR3aa: CASSLLGPQNYNEQFF
abundance: medium-sized; j_gene: TRBJ1-4; len: 15; v_gene: TRBV9; CDR3aa: CASSVAARGNEKLFF
abundance: .; j_gene: TRBJ2-5; len: 14; v_gene: TRBV27; CDR3aa: CASRRQGPQETQYF
abundance: .; j_gene: TRBJ2-3; len: 15; v_gene: TRBV14; CDR3aa: CASSDRQGRTDTQYF
abundance: medium-sized; j_gene: TRBJ1-6; len: 17; v_gene: TRBV15; CDR3aa: CATSRDTRVFYNSPLHF
abundance: .; j_gene: TRBJ2-7; len: 14; v_gene: TRBV12-3/TRBV12-4; CDR3aa: CASSAGTSPYEQYF
abundance: .; j_gene: TRBJ1-1; len: 15; v_gene: TRBV7-2; CDR3aa: CASSPSGFPFTEAFF
abundance: .; j_gene: TRBJ2-5; len: 15; v_gene: TRBV28; CDR3aa: CASSLWTSPGETQYF
abundance: .; j_gene: TRBJ1-1; len: 14; v_gene: TRBV6-2/TRBV6-3; CDR3aa: CASSPGVANTEAFF
abundance: .; j_gene: TRBJ2-3; len: 16; v_gene: TRBV6-6; CDR3aa: CASSYSVQAETDTQYF
abundance: .; j_gene: TRBJ1-6; len: 15; v_gene: TRBV27; CDR3aa: CASSLGQGYRSPLHF
abundance: .; j_gene: TRBJ2-3; len: 13; v_gene: TRBV15; CDR3aa: CATSGENSDTQYF
abundance: medium-sized; j_gene: TRBJ1-5; len: 13; v_gene: TRBV2; CDR3aa: CASTDRGGQPQHF
abundance: .; j_gene: TRBJ1-3; len: 15; v_gene: TRBV29-1; CDR3aa: CSVLGGNVAGDTIYF
abundance: .; j_gene: TRBJ2-4; len: 14; v_gene: TRBV27; CDR3aa: CASSYHGTGNIQYF
abundance: .; j_gene: TRBJ1-1; len: 12; v_gene: TRBV29-1; CDR3aa: CSVARDSPEAFF
abundance: .; j_gene: TRBJ2-1; len: 11; v_gene: TRBV2; CDR3aa: CASSINNEQFF
abundance: .; j_gene: TRBJ2-7; len: 16; v_gene: TRBV28; CDR3aa: CASSTGTSGGGYEQYF
abundance: .; j_gene: TRBJ1-1; len: 13; v_gene: TRBV7-3; CDR3aa: CASSLTGSTEAFF
abundance: .; j_gene: TRBJ2-3; len: 16; v_gene: TRBV4-3; CDR3aa: CASSQDPAGDADTQYF
abundance: .; j_gene: TRBJ2-7; len: 16; v_gene: TRBV4-3; CDR3aa: CASSQGWTGVAYEQYF
abundance: .; j_gene: TRBJ1-6; len: 14; v_gene: TRBV27; CDR3aa: CASGSGTGGSPLHF
abundance: .; j_gene: TRBJ2-1; len: 18; v_gene: TRBV19; CDR3aa: CASSTYLNRDNSYNEQFF
abundance: .; j_gene: TRBJ2-7; len: 14; v_gene: TRBV29-1; CDR3aa: CSVEVRDRGYEQYF
abundance: .; j_gene: TRBJ2-7; len: 16; v_gene: TRBV5-1; CDR3aa: CASSLAREKGGYEQYF
abundance: .; j_gene: TRBJ2-7; len: 14; v_gene: TRBV6-2/TRBV6-3; CDR3aa: CASIDRDFSYEQYF
abundance: .; j_gene: TRBJ2-5; len: 15; v_gene: TRBV7-3; CDR3aa: CASSLWGGDQETQYF
abundance: .; j_gene: TRBJ2-2; len: 18; v_gene: TRBV4-1; CDR3aa: CASSQVSQGQGNTGELFF
abundance: .; j_gene: TRBJ2-7; len: 15; v_gene: TRBV7-2; CDR3aa: CASSYHPQGAYEQYF
abundance: .; j_gene: TRBJ1-1; len: 15; v_gene: TRBV7-3; CDR3aa: CASSSSLDTNTEAFF
abundance: .; j_gene: TRBJ2-3; len: 15; v_gene: TRBV9; CDR3aa: CASSVELADTDTQYF
abundance: .; j_gene: TRBJ2-7; len: 16; v_gene: TRBV13; CDR3aa: CASSPGRSGGAYEQYF
abundance: medium-sized; j_gene: TRBJ1-2; len: 15; v_gene: TRBV12-3/TRBV12-4; CDR3aa: CASSLELGGSSGYTF
abundance: .; j_gene: TRBJ2-1; len: 15; v_gene: TRBV28; CDR3aa: CASSPGSATYNEQFF
abundance: .; j_gene: TRBJ2-7; len: 15; v_gene: TRBV6-5; CDR3aa: CASSWGLAAEYEQYF
abundance: .; j_gene: TRBJ2-5; len: 17; v_gene: TRBV7-2; CDR3aa: CASSSPKEGRYQETQYF
abundance: .; j_gene: TRBJ2-2; len: 17; v_gene: TRBV4-3; CDR3aa: CASSQDYPRSGAGELFF